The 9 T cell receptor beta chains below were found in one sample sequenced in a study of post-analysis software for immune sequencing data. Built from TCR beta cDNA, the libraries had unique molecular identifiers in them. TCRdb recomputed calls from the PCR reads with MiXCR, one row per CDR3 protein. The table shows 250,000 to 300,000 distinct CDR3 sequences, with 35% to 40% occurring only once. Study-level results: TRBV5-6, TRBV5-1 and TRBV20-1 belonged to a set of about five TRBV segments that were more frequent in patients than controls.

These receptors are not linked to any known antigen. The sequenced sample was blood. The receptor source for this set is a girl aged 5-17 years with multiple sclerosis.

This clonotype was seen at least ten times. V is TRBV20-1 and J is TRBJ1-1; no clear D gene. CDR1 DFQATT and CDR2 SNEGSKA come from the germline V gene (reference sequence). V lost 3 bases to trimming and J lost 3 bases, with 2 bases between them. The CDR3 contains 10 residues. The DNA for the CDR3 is TGCAGTGCTAGCCACACTGAAGCTTTCTTT. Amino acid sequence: CSASHTEAFF.

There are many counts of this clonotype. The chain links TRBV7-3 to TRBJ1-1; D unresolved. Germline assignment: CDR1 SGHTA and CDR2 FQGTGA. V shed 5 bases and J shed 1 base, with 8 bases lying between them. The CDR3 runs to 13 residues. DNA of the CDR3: TGTGCCAGCAGCCGTGACGGGAACACTGAAGCTTTCTTT. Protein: CASSRDGNTEAFF.

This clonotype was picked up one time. CDR3 amino acids: CASSVWAVDTQYF. The CDR3 DNA follows: TGTGCCAGCAGCGTATGGGCAGTCGATACGCAGTATTTT. The V gene is TRBV9, the J gene TRBJ2-3; D is unclear. Deletions cut 1 base from V and 6 bases from J, with 9 bases between. The germline V gene has CDR1 SGDLS and CDR2 YYNGEE. The CDR3 has 13 amino acids. Full variable domain (rest looked up from reference TRBV9 and TRBJ2-3): DSGVTQTPKHLITATGQRVTLRCSPRSGDLSVYWYQQSLDQGLQFLIQYYNGEERAKGNILERFSAQQFPDLHSELNLSSLELGDSALYFCASSVWAVDTQYFGPGTRLTVL.

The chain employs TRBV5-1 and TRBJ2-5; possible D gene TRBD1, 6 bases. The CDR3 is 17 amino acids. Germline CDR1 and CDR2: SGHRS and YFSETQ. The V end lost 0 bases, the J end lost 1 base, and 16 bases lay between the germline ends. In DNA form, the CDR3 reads TGCGCCAGCAGCTTGGCCGGAGGACAGAGCTTCCAAGAGACCCAGTACTTC. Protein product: CASSLAGGQSFQETQYF. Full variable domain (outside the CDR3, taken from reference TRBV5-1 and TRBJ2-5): KAGVTQTPRYLIKTRGQQVTLSCSPISGHRSVSWYQQTPGQGLQFLFEYFSETQRNKGNFPGRFSGRQFSNSRSEMNVSTLELGDSALYLCASSLAGGQSFQETQYFGPGTRLLVL.

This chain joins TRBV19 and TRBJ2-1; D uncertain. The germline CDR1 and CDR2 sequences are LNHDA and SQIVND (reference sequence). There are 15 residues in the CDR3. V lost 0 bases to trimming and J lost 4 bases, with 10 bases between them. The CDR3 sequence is CASSIDPSWYNEQFF. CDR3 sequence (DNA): TGTGCCAGTAGTATAGACCCCTCCTGGTACAATGAGCAGTTCTTC.

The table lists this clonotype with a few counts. The CDR3 DNA reads TGTGCCAGCAGTTACGCCGACCGATTTGGCACTGAAGCTTTCTTT. Protein: CASSYADRFGTEAFF. This chain uses TRBV6-5 with TRBJ1-1, with D unclear. Germline lookup yields CDR1 MNHEY and CDR2 SVGAGI. V was clipped by 2 bases and J by 4 bases, with 14 bases between them. The CDR3 is 15 residues long.

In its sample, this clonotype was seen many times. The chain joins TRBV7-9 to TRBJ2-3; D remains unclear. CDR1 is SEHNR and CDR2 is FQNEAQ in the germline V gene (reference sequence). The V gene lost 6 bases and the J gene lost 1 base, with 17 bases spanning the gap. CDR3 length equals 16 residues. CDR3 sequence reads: CASREHSDGGTDTQYF. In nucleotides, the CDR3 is TGTGCCAGCAGGGAGCACTCCGATGGGGGCACAGATACGCAGTATTTT.

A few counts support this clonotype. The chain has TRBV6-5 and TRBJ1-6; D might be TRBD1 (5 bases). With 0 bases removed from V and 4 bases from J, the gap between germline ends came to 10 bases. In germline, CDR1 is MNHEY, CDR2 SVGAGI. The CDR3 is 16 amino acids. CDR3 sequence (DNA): TGTGCCAGCAGTTACTCTCCCCGGGGGTATAATTCACCCCTCCACTTT. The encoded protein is CASSYSPRGYNSPLHF.

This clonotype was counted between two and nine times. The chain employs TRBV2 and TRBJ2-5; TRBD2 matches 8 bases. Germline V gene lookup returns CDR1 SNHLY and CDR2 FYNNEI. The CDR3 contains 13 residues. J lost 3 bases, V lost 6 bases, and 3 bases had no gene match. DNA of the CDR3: TGTGCCAGCAGCCTACTAGCGGAAGAGACCCAGTACTTC. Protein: CASSLLAEETQYF. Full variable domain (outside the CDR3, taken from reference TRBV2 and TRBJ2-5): EPEVTQTPSHQVTQMGQEVILRCVPISNHLYFYWYRQILGQKVEFLVSFYNNEISEKSEIFDDQFSVERPDGSNFTLKIRSTKLEDSAMYFCASSLLAEETQYFGPGTRLLVL.